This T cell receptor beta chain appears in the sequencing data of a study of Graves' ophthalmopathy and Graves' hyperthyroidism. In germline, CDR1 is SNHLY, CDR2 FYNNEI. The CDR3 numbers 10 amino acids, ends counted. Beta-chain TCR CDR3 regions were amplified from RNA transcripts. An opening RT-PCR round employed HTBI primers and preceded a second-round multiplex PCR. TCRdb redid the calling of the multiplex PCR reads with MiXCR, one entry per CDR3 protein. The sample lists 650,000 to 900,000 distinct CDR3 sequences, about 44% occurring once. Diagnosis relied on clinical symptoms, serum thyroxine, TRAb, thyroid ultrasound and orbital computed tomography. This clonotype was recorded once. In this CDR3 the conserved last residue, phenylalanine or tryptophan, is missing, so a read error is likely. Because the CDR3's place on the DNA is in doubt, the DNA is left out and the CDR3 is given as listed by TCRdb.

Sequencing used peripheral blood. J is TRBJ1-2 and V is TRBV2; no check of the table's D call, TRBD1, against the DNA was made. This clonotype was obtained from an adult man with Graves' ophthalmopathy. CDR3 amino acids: CASSEARGEQ.